Sequencing of this T cell receptor beta chain was carried out in a study of T cell changes during pregnancy in multiple sclerosis (dated by TCRdb to the late 2010s). Turning to the overall study: In women with multiple sclerosis, the researchers looked at how the T cell repertoire shifted as pregnancy progressed.

Details on this clone: Its antigen remains unidentified. No qualities accompany the bases; no much larger clone lies one base away.

Library creation used the immunoSEQ multiplex PCR assay. TCRdb took over this immuneACCESS table, retaining in-frame rearrangements with V and J assigned. Such tables are incomplete; in checked studies, under half of the missing clones stem from an unresolved V gene, and the remainder is unexplained. The table for this sample lists around 83,000 clones; over 80% of them were counted only once. The ten largest clones represent 0.4% to 0.6% of the sample. The source material was CD4+ T cells from peripheral blood mononuclear cells, sampled in the second trimester of pregnancy. The source of this sequence is a female donor with multiple sclerosis, enrolled in a pregnancy study.

The CDR3 is CASSRQGNYGYTF. The DNA sequence follows: TGTGCCAGCAGTCGACAGGGGAACTATGGCTACACCTTC. The chain is assembled from TRBV28 and TRBJ1-2; 8 central bases correspond to TRBD1. From the cysteine through the phenylalanine, the CDR3 covers 13 amino acids. The CDR3 DNA has 39 bases and is translated from base 1. Here V drops 5 bases and J drops 2 bases, and the junction holds 1 base not matched to any gene. CDR1 and CDR2 (MDHEN, SYDVKM) derive from the germline V gene.